These 9 T cell receptor beta chains were sequenced from one sample in a study of cytomegalovirus exposure and HLA in healthy donors. The PCR contained 60 Vbeta and 13 Jbeta primers. Produced via immunoSEQ multiplex PCR; TCRdb's table is partial and in-frame only. The top ten hold just over 5% of the sample, which has approximately 100,000 clones, around a tenth seen once. Sequencing used PBMCs. These receptors were taken from a man aged 45 to 65 in good health and CMV-seropositive.

This clone was counted only a few times. The genes are TRBV11-2 and TRBJ2-5, with D tentatively TRBD2 (6 bases). Looked up from germline, CDR1 is SGHAT and CDR2 is FQNNGV. The V end was cut by 1 base, the J end by 2 bases, with 17 bases between. This CDR3 comprises 17 residues. CDR3 loop: CASSLGLRDWGQETQYF. CDR3 nucleotides: TGTGCCAGCAGCTTAGGACTCAGGGACTGGGGGCAAGAGACCCAGTACTTC.

The chain links TRBV28 to TRBJ1-1; 9 bases map to TRBD1. The germline V gene has CDR1 MDHEN and CDR2 SYDVKM. The CDR3 extends over 17 amino acids. Trimming cost V 5 bases and J 4 bases; bases outside gene matches: 14. CDR3 loop: CASSNRDRAPLSTEAFF. The CDR3 nucleotides are TGTGCCAGCAGTAACAGGGACAGGGCTCCCCTGAGCACTGAAGCTTTCTTT.

The chain links TRBV7-2 to TRBJ2-1; D might be TRBD2 (5 bases). The ends were cut back, 1 base at V and 6 bases at J, with 10 bases in the middle. The CDR3 consists of 14 residues. CDR1 and CDR2 from the germline V gene are SGHTA and FQGNSA. CDR3 loop: CASSLVGLANEQFF. The CDR3 DNA reads as TGTGCCAGCAGCTTAGTAGGGCTAGCCAATGAGCAGTTCTTC. Together with reference TRBV7-2 and TRBJ2-1, the CDR3 gives the full variable domain: GAGVSQSPSNKVTEKGKDVELRCDPISGHTALYWYRQSLGQGLEFLIYFQGNSAPDKSGLPSDRFSAERTGGSVSTLTIQRTQQEDSAVYLCASSLVGLANEQFFGPGTRLTVL.

The chain is built from TRBV5-1 and TRBJ2-3; 7 positions match TRBD2. Germline V gene lookup returns CDR1 SGHRS and CDR2 YFSETQ. CDR3 length: 15 residues. Trimming cost V 3 bases and J 1 base; bases outside gene matches: 5. The CDR3 here is CASSSISGCTDTQYF. The CDR3 region has the DNA TGCGCCAGCAGCTCCATTAGCGGGTGCACAGATACGCAGTATTTT.

This clone has only a few counts. The chain employs TRBV10-3 and TRBJ2-2; D is ambiguous. This CDR3 has 14 amino acids. V was pared by 7 bases and J by 0 bases, with 9 bases between. The V gene's germline CDR1 is ENHRY and CDR2 SYGVKD. CDR3 DNA: TGTGCCATCAAAGAGAGAACGAACACCGGGGAGCTGTTTTTT. Protein: CAIKERTNTGELFF.

Only a few counts were recorded for this clone. V is TRBV7-2 and J is TRBJ2-7, with 15 positions matching TRBD2. The V and J ends lost 5 bases and 6 bases, in that order; junction bases with no gene match: 5. Germline CDR1 SGHTA, CDR2 FQGNSA. The CDR3 runs 15 residues. This CDR3 is CASSMGLAGGSEQYF. The DNA for the CDR3 is TGTGCCAGCAGCATGGGACTAGCGGGAGGTTCCGAGCAGTACTTC.

This clone showed up just a few times. The V and J genes are TRBV30 and TRBJ2-2; possibly TRBD1 for D (7 bases). Germline V lookup: CDR1 GTSNPN, CDR2 SVGIG (reference sequence). The CDR3 contains 13 residues. The V end lost 3 bases, the J end lost 3 bases, and 8 bases lay between the germline ends. The CDR3, as DNA: TGTGCCTGGAGCAGGGGGGACACCGGGGAGCTGTTTTTT. It codes for CAWSRGDTGELFF.

This clone showed up just a few times. The rearrangement joins TRBV18 to TRBJ2-2, with 9 bases aligning to TRBD1. CDR1 and CDR2 (germline): KGHSH, LQKENI. CDR3 length: 15 amino acids. Trimming removed 3 bases from V and 5 bases from J; junction bases left unmatched: 4. CDR3 coding DNA: TGTGCCAGCTCACCCGAGGACAGGGGTACCGGGGAGCTGTTTTTT. Amino acids: CASSPEDRGTGELFF.

This clone was observed a handful of times. The gene calls are TRBV6-4 and TRBJ1-1, with 8 bases fitting TRBD1. The germline CDR1 and CDR2 sequences are MRHNA and SNTAGT. The CDR3 spans 15 residues. The ends lost 6 bases at V and 1 base at J; junction bases unmatched: 7. The CDR3 region is CASSLHGTGNTEAFF. For the CDR3, the DNA is TGTGCCAGCAGCTTACATGGGACAGGGAACACTGAAGCTTTCTTT.